This T cell receptor beta chain was sequenced during a study of blood T cell repertoires in COVID-19. Study-level background: The United States, Italy and Spain supplied acute and convalescent COVID-19 samples. T cells, B-cell-depleted T cells, or PBMCs supplied cDNA or gDNA.

Germline V gene sequence: CDR1 MNHEY, CDR2 SMNVEV (reference sequence). The CDR3 contains 15 residues. V was pared by 4 bases and J by 6 bases, with 6 bases of the junction left unmatched. As originally analysed: Scientists estimated how many nucleated cells there were by amplifying reference gene primers. Profiling relied on immunoSEQ multiplex PCR, and the TCRdb table lists in-frame clones only, not all of them. Clone size and the V and J calls come from that table; the DNA yielded D and trimming. Found here are roughly 190,000 clones, about 75% of them singletons; the top ten hold around 8.1%. V usage is TRBV27 and J usage is TRBJ2-1; TRBD2 agrees at 10 bases. Source material: peripheral blood. The receptor comes from a woman between 45 and 65 years old with active or convalescent COVID-19. CDR3 residues: CASSSLAGRGNEQFF. In DNA, the CDR3 is TGTGCCAGCAGTTCACTAGCGGGGAGGGGCAATGAGCAGTTCTTC.